The 28 T cell receptor beta chains below come from one sample, sequenced in a study of cytomegalovirus exposure and HLA in healthy donors (dated by TCRdb to about 2017). The method behind the library was the immunoSEQ multiplex PCR assay. A mixture of 60 forward primers for TCR Vbeta segments and 13 reverse primers for TCR Jbeta segments was used in the multiplex PCR. What TCRdb holds here is the immuneACCESS table cut down to in-frame rearrangements. Part of the clones is not present; checked against another copy, under half of the missing clones reflect an unresolved V gene, and the others are unexplained. For this sample the table gives around 100,000 clones, of which approximately 70% were detected only once. The ten most abundant clones make up around 9% of the sample. Sequencing was performed on PBMCs. These receptors were collected from a man aged 25 to 40 in good health and CMV-seropositive.

On this clone: Other DNA sequences of this sample code for an identical CDR3. This chain links TRBV6-5 with TRBJ1-2; 7 bases agree with TRBD1. This CDR3 spans 13 amino acids. With 6 bases clipped from V and 2 bases from J, the junction kept 3 bases outside the gene matches. CDR1 and CDR2 from the germline V gene are MNHEY and SVGAGI. The CDR3 region is CASSHRGNYGYTF. The CDR3 region has the DNA TGTGCCAGCAGCCACAGGGGAAACTATGGCTACACCTTC.

The V and J genes are TRBV5-1 and TRBJ2-1; 11 bases are shared with TRBD2. The CDR3 has 16 residues. The V segment lost 0 bases and the J segment 13 bases; nucleotides outside the gene matches: 12. Germline V gene lookup returns CDR1 SGHRS and CDR2 YFSETQ. The DNA of the CDR3 is TGCGCCAGCAGCTTGGGTGCTAGCGGGAGGACCCTTGGCCAGTTCTTC. It encodes CASSLGASGRTLGQFF. The full variable domain, its missing parts supplied by reference TRBV5-1 and TRBJ2-1, is KAGVTQTPRYLIKTRGQQVTLSCSPISGHRSVSWYQQTPGQGLQFLFEYFSETQRNKGNFPGRFSGRQFSNSRSEMNVSTLELGDSALYLCASSLGASGRTLGQFFGPGTRLTVL.

This clone was counted a few times. This rearrangement joins TRBV5-1 to TRBJ1-6; D may be TRBD1 (5 bases). The CDR3 is made up of 16 amino acids. Germline loops: CDR1 SGHRS, CDR2 YFSETQ. With 5 bases removed from V and 5 bases from J, the gap between germline ends came to 17 bases. The CDR3 spells CASSLDRGGDNSPLHF. For the CDR3, the DNA is TGCGCCAGCAGTCTCGATCGGGGCGGGGATAATTCACCCCTCCACTTT.

The CDR3, as DNA: TGTGCCAGCAGTCAGGAGGGCGGGAACACTGAAGCTTTCTTT. It specifies CASSQEGGNTEAFF. This chain uses TRBV2 with TRBJ1-1; no clear D. The CDR3 contains 14 residues. From germline, CDR1 is SNHLY and CDR2 FYNNEI. Trimming stripped 5 bases from V and 1 base from J, with 11 bases between.

This rearrangement joins TRBV30 to TRBJ2-5; TRBD1 agrees at 7 bases. Germline V gene data show CDR1 as GTSNPN and CDR2 as SVGIG (reference sequence). The ends lost 3 bases at V and 1 base at J; junction bases unmatched: 11. The CDR3 runs to 16 residues. The DNA of the CDR3 is TGTGCCTGGAGGGATTTCCCAGGGGGATCCCAAGAGACCCAGTACTTC. Protein sequence: CAWRDFPGGSQETQYF.

This clone was counted only a few times. The chain carries TRBV11-2 and TRBJ2-3; 9 bases fit TRBD2. Germline values: CDR1 SGHAT, CDR2 FQNNGV. The length of the CDR3 is 17 residues. Trimming at V came to 5 bases and at J to 5 bases, leaving 14 bases not matched to a gene. CDR3 DNA: TGTGCCAGCAGCCCCAGACCGAGGACTAGCGAGGAAGATACGCAGTATTTT. Encoded protein: CASSPRPRTSEEDTQYF.

The genes are TRBV19 and TRBJ2-7, with 12 nucleotides matching TRBD2. CDR1 is LNHDA and CDR2 is SQIVND in the germline V gene (reference sequence). The CDR3 is made up of 19 amino acids. V lost 6 bases, J lost 3 bases, and 18 bases stayed unmatched. CDR3 sequence (DNA): TGTGCCAGTAGATCAGACGATGGACTAGCGGGATCCGATATCTACGAGCAGTACGTC. It translates to CASRSDDGLAGSDIYEQYV.

The sample holds one count of this clone. The chain couples TRBV2 to TRBJ2-3; TRBD1 agrees at 9 bases. This CDR3 is 14 amino acids long. Trimming removed 7 bases from V and 4 bases from J; junction bases left unmatched: 6. Germline-derived CDR1 and CDR2 are SNHLY and FYNNEI. The CDR3 nucleotides read TGTGCCAGCAAGGGACAGGGAACGGCAGATACGCAGTATTTT. This gives the protein CASKGQGTADTQYF.

The chain uses TRBV7-3 and TRBJ1-1; 8 bases line up with TRBD1. The CDR3 length is 13 residues. Germline CDR1 reads SGHTA; CDR2 reads FQGTGA. Germline trimming cut 4 bases from V and 3 bases from J; bases unmatched to any gene: 1. DNA of the CDR3: TGTGCCAGCAGCTCACAGGGGGACACTGAAGCTTTCTTT. Amino acids: CASSSQGDTEAFF.

The chain links TRBV14 to TRBJ1-1; TRBD1 might be the D (6 bases). CDR1 is SGHDN and CDR2 is FVKESK in the germline V gene. This CDR3 contains 17 residues. Trimming shortened V by 0 bases and J by 4 bases, and 18 bases separated the two germline ends. CDR3 in amino acids: CASSQDLLTGSSTEAFF. DNA of the CDR3: TGTGCCAGCAGCCAAGACCTTCTTACAGGGTCTTCCACTGAAGCTTTCTTT.

This clone was seen only a few times. V and J are TRBV2 and TRBJ2-5; perhaps TRBD1 as D (6 bases). Germline-derived CDR1 and CDR2 are SNHLY and FYNNEI. V lost 4 bases, J lost 4 bases, and 10 bases lay in between. The CDR3 is made up of 13 amino acids. CDR3 bases: TGTGCCAGCAGTGTCCAGGGGAGAGAGACCCAGTACTTC. It yields the protein CASSVQGRETQYF.

The V and J genes are TRBV5-1 and TRBJ1-4; D possibly corresponds to TRBD1 (6 bases). V lost 1 base to trimming and J lost 8 bases, with 18 bases between them. This CDR3 is built from 16 residues. Germline V gene lookup returns CDR1 SGHRS and CDR2 YFSETQ. CDR3: CASSLQEQGLGEKLFF. The CDR3 region has the DNA TGCGCCAGCAGCTTGCAAGAACAGGGTTTGGGGGAAAAACTGTTTTTT.

This chain connects TRBV4-1 to TRBJ2-3; a possible D gene is TRBD2 (6 bases). Trimming removed 3 bases from V and 7 bases from J, with 17 bases in between. The CDR3 is 15 residues long. CDR1 and CDR2 from the germline V gene are MGHRA and YSYEKL. The DNA for the CDR3 is TGCGCCAGCAGCCATGAACCGGAAGGGAGGAATACGCAGTATTTT. This codes for CASSHEPEGRNTQYF.

This chain joins TRBV2 and TRBJ1-2; D possibly corresponds to TRBD1 (6 bases). The CDR3 extends over 17 amino acids. Trimming took 7 bases from V and 2 from J, leaving 23 bases between them. CDR1 is SNHLY and CDR2 is FYNNEI in the germline V gene. As DNA, the CDR3 is TGTGCCAGCAAGGAGCTATCGACACAGGGTCTAAACTATGGCTACACCTTC. Its translation is CASKELSTQGLNYGYTF.

Only one count was recorded for this clone. The V and J genes are TRBV15 and TRBJ1-1, with 7 positions matching TRBD1. Trimming took 1 base from V and 1 from J; bases not matched to a gene: 9. CDR1 and CDR2 from the germline V gene are LNHNV and YYDKDF (reference sequence). The CDR3 consists of 17 residues. The CDR3 DNA follows: TGTGCCACCAGCAGAGGATTGGGGGGACAGAGGAACACTGAAGCTTTCTTT. The encoded protein is CATSRGLGGQRNTEAFF.

CDR3 amino acids: CASSYPTGRGNTIYF. The CDR3 nucleotides read TGTGCCAGCAGTTACCCGACAGGGCGAGGAAACACCATATATTTT. The chain combines TRBV6-5 with TRBJ1-3; 7 positions agree with TRBD1. The CDR3 extends over 15 amino acids. Looked up from germline, CDR1 is MNHEY and CDR2 is SVGAGI. V was clipped by 2 bases and J by 4 bases; unmatched bases: 5.

This chain connects TRBV4-3 to TRBJ1-6; TRBD1 aligns across 7 bases. V was pared by 3 bases and J by 10 bases, with 12 bases of the junction left unmatched. Germline V gene lookup returns CDR1 LGHNA and CDR2 YSLEER. The CDR3 is 16 amino acids. CDR3 in amino acids: CASSQQAGGFGSPLHF. In nucleotides, the CDR3 is TGCGCCAGCAGCCAGCAAGCAGGGGGGTTTGGATCACCCCTCCACTTT.

V usage is TRBV5-4 and J usage is TRBJ2-1; TRBD2 aligns across 8 bases. This CDR3 spans 15 amino acids. Germline CDR1 and CDR2: SGHNT and YYREEE (reference sequence). Trimming at V came to 2 bases and at J to 8 bases, leaving 9 bases not matched to a gene. CDR3 sequence reads: CASSLRSGGPDEQFF. CDR3 bases: TGTGCCAGCAGCTTAAGGTCGGGAGGGCCGGATGAGCAGTTCTTC.

The rearrangement uses TRBV11-3 and TRBJ1-1; 7 bases match TRBD1. The CDR3 is 14 amino acids. Germline CDR1 reads SGHNT; CDR2 reads YENEEA. With V trimmed by 5 bases and J by 5 bases, 8 bases remained unmatched. The CDR3 spells CASSPGGLGTEAFF. CDR3 coding DNA: TGTGCCAGCAGCCCAGGGGGTCTGGGGACTGAAGCTTTCTTT. Full variable domain (remainder filled in from reference TRBV11-3 and TRBJ1-1): EAGVVQSPRYKIIEKKQPVAFWCNPISGHNTLYWYLQNLGQGPELLIRYENEEAVDDSQLPKDRFSAERLKGVDSTLKIQPAELGDSAVYLCASSPGGLGTEAFFGQGTRLTVV.

The J gene is TRBJ2-2, the V gene TRBV5-4, with 7 nucleotides matching TRBD2. V was pared by 4 bases and J by 1 base, with 7 bases of the junction left unmatched. The germline gives CDR1 SGHNT, CDR2 YYREEE (reference sequence). The CDR3 runs to 16 residues. CDR3 loop: CASSPRLAENTGELFF. The DNA for the CDR3 is TGTGCCAGCAGCCCCAGGCTAGCGGAGAACACCGGGGAGCTGTTTTTT.

The gene calls are TRBV11-2 and TRBJ2-5; 8 nucleotides align to TRBD1. Gene TRBJ2-7 matches the end of the DNA better, so the J call may be wrong. In germline, CDR1 is SGHAT, CDR2 FQNNGV. The CDR3 covers 17 residues. The CDR3 spells CASSLVTGAKSSYEQYF. The CDR3 region has the DNA TGTGCCAGCAGCTTAGTGACAGGGGCCAAGAGCTCCTACGAGCAGTACTTC.

This chain uses TRBV7-2 with TRBJ2-1; 12 bases match TRBD2. Per germline, CDR1 SGHTA and CDR2 FQGNSA. The CDR3 is 13 residues long. The trim removed 7 bases at V and 7 bases at J, leaving 2 bases unmatched. In DNA, the CDR3 is TGTGCCAGCATGCTAGCGGGAGGGAATGAGCAGTTCTTC. It specifies CASMLAGGNEQFF.

This chain's CDR3 is CASSQDWTPSEGNYGYTF. CDR3 nucleotide sequence: TGCGCCAGCAGCCAAGATTGGACCCCCTCGGAGGGAAACTATGGCTACACCTTC. The rearrangement links TRBV4-1 to TRBJ1-2; D ambiguous. Germline CDR1 and CDR2: MGHRA and YSYEKL. The CDR3 is made up of 18 amino acids. V shed 0 bases and J shed 2 bases, with 19 bases lying between them.

This clone was found once. The chain recombines TRBV5-6 with TRBJ2-3, with 11 bases identical to TRBD2. From germline, CDR1 is SGHDT and CDR2 YYEEEE. Trimming removed 5 bases from V and 4 bases from J; junction bases left unmatched: 3. CDR3 length: 14 residues. CDR3 protein: CASSTSGSPDTQYF. Written as DNA, the CDR3 is TGTGCCAGCAGTACTAGCGGGAGCCCAGATACGCAGTATTTT.

With regard to this clone: At one end the junction does not follow the germline gene, possibly because of a read error. This chain joins TRBV7-9 and TRBJ2-7; possible D gene TRBD2, 5 bases. Germline CDR1 SEHNR, CDR2 FQNEAQ (reference sequence). The CDR3 runs 15 residues. The CDR3, as DNA: TGTCCCAGCAGCTTACGAGCCACTAGCTCCTACGAGCAGTACTTC. Its protein is CPSSLRATSSYEQYF. Using reference TRBV7-9 and TRBJ2-7 for the parts outside the CDR3, the full variable domain is DTGVSQNPRHKITKRGQNVTFRCDPISEHNRLYWYRQTLGQGPEFLTYFQNEAQLEKSRLLSDRFSAERPKGSFSTLEIQRTEQGDSAMYLCPSSLRATSSYEQYFGPGTRLTVT.

The chain uses TRBV9 and TRBJ2-2, with 8 positions matching TRBD1. The V gene's germline CDR1 is SGDLS and CDR2 YYNGEE. With 0 bases clipped from V and 8 bases from J, the junction kept 6 bases outside the gene matches. The CDR3 is 15 amino acids. CDR3 protein: CASSVGQGAKGELFF. As DNA, the CDR3 is TGTGCCAGCAGCGTAGGCCAGGGGGCAAAGGGGGAGCTGTTTTTT.

This clone was found a few times. The V gene is TRBV2, the J gene TRBJ1-5, with D uncertain. CDR1 and CDR2 (germline): SNHLY, FYNNEI. Trimming left V 0 bases short and J 0 bases short, with 12 bases between. CDR3 length: 17 residues. The CDR3: CASSEALGLYSNQPQHF. CDR3 nucleotide sequence: TGTGCCAGCAGTGAAGCGCTGGGCCTCTATAGCAATCAGCCCCAGCATTTT.

This chain uses TRBV29-1 with TRBJ2-5, with a tentative D call TRBD2 (5 bases). V lost 5 bases and J 2 bases, leaving 9 bases between the germline ends. Germline CDR1 SQVTM, CDR2 ANQGSEA. CDR3 length: 12 amino acids. CDR3 DNA sequence: TGCAGCGTTTCAGAGGGACAAGAGACCCAGTACTTC. Translation: CSVSEGQETQYF.